Presented here are 11 T cell receptor beta chains from one specimen sequenced in a study of T cells in Graves' hyperthyroidism and ophthalmopathy. RNA transcripts yielded amplified TCR beta CDR3 regions. The primer set for the first-round RT-PCR of the TCR CDR3 was HTBI. TCRdb analysed the multiplex PCR reads with MiXCR anew, one entry per CDR3 protein. The sample shows fewer than 600,000 distinct CDR3 sequences, around 15% of them seen only once. Sequencing was performed on blood. These receptors all come from a woman between 18 and 29 years old with Graves' hyperthyroidism.

This clonotype was detected many times. The CDR3 region is CASNHQGNYGYTF. As DNA, the CDR3 is TGTGCCAGCAACCACCAGGGGAACTATGGCTACACCTTC. V gene TRBV11-2 combines with J gene TRBJ1-2, with D possibly TRBD1 on 6 matching bases. CDR3 length equals 13 residues. V dropped 7 bases and J dropped 2 bases, with 11 bases sitting between them. CDR1 is SGHAT, CDR2 FQNNGV, per germline.

Only one count was recorded for this clonotype. The chain combines TRBV11-3 with TRBJ2-7; 10 nucleotides match TRBD1. Germline lookup yields CDR1 SGHNT and CDR2 YENEEA. CDR3 size: 15 residues. V shed 5 bases and J 7 bases; nucleotides not matched to a gene: 11. CDR3 bases: TGTGCCAGCAGCCGGGGAGGGACAGGGGACTTAGAGCAGTACTTC. Translated: CASSRGGTGDLEQYF.

The genes are TRBV6-1 and TRBJ1-5; 10 nucleotides agree with TRBD1. The CDR3 sequence is 17 residues long. Losses at the gene ends were 8 bases for V and 6 bases for J; bases not matched to a gene: 16. Germline V gene data show CDR1 as MNHNS and CDR2 as SASEGT. This CDR3 reads CASADQFGQGVLQPQHF. DNA for the CDR3: TGTGCCAGCGCCGACCAGTTTGGACAGGGGGTTCTTCAGCCCCAGCATTTT.

In this sample, this clonotype turned up a few times. This sequence joins TRBV24-1 and TRBJ2-3; TRBD2 agrees at 7 bases. Trimming took 3 bases from V and 5 from J; bases not matched to a gene: 1. There are 13 residues in the CDR3. Looked up from germline, CDR1 is KGHDR and CDR2 is SFDVKD. The CDR3 bases are TGTGCCACCAGTGATGGCGGGGGAGATACGCAGTATTTT. This codes for CATSDGGGDTQYF.

This clonotype was found many times. The chain recombines TRBV12-5 with TRBJ2-1; D remains unclear. V lost 0 bases, J lost 1 base, and 7 bases lay in between. Germline V gene lookup returns CDR1 LGHNT and CDR2 FRNRAP. This CDR3 has 15 residues. The CDR3 here is CASGLVGGSYNEQFF. Here the CDR3 DNA reads TGTGCTAGTGGTTTGGTTGGCGGATCCTACAATGAGCAGTTCTTC.

In this sample, this clonotype turned up many times. This chain links TRBV30 with TRBJ1-2, with D possibly being TRBD1 (6 bases). The CDR3 is 14 residues long. Trimming cost V 2 bases and J 7 bases, with 17 bases left between them. Germline V lookup: CDR1 GTSNPN, CDR2 SVGIG (reference sequence). CDR3 bases: TGTGCCTGGAGTCCCGGAGGGGGGTCGCTTGGCTACACCTTC. Protein: CAWSPGGGSLGYTF.

CDR3 loop: CASRSTGAGLHSYTF. CDR3 nucleotide sequence: TGTGCCAGCCGCTCCACGGGCGCGGGACTTCATAGCTACACCTTC. This chain connects TRBV19 to TRBJ1-2; TRBD1 is a possible D gene (5 bases). Germline V gene sequence: CDR1 LNHDA, CDR2 SQIVND (reference sequence). The CDR3 is 15 residues long. Trimming removed 9 bases at V and 9 bases at J, with 26 bases between.

There are many counts of this clonotype. The V call is TRBV12-3 or TRBV12-4, the J call TRBJ1-2, with D uncertain. Trimming took off 4 bases at V and 0 bases at J, with 12 bases between the two ends. The CDR3 has 15 amino acids. CDR3 sequence: CASSSSLITNYGYTF. The CDR3 DNA follows: TGTGCCAGCAGTTCCAGCCTAATCACTAACTATGGCTACACCTTC.

This clonotype was seen more than once but under ten times. CDR3 amino acids: CASAQNWQVDTEAFF. The CDR3 DNA is TGTGCCAGCGCCCAAAACTGGCAGGTGGACACTGAAGCTTTCTTT. The J gene is TRBJ1-1, the V gene TRBV7-2; D remains ambiguous. V was trimmed by 8 bases and J by 3 bases, leaving 19 bases between them. This CDR3 region has 15 residues. Germline V CDR1 and CDR2: SGHTA, FQGNSA.

V and J are TRBV19 and TRBJ1-2, with 7 bases matching TRBD1. CDR3 length: 16 amino acids. Unmatched junction bases numbered 13, after V lost 3 bases and J lost 6 bases. Germline CDR1 LNHDA, CDR2 SQIVND (reference sequence). The CDR3 is CASSIPPGTAGDGYTF. The CDR3 DNA follows: TGTGCCAGTAGTATTCCGCCTGGGACAGCTGGCGATGGCTACACCTTC.

This clonotype was counted ten times or more. This chain links TRBV18 with TRBJ1-3; 9 bases are a match to TRBD1. V was pared by 2 bases and J by 9 bases, with 5 bases of the junction left unmatched. There are 14 residues in the CDR3. CDR1 and CDR2 (germline): KGHSH, LQKENI. In nucleotides, the CDR3 is TGTGCCAGCTCACCAGACAGGGGGGAGTCCACCATATATTTT. Its translation: CASSPDRGESTIYF.